The 5 T cell receptor beta chains given below trace back to one sample, sequenced in a study of lung T cells in sarcoidosis with Löfgren's syndrome. TCRdb passed the reads through MiXCR, listing each CDR3 protein once. Here the sample spans 58,000 or so distinct CDR3 sequences, 21% being singletons. The sequenced material came from CD4+ T cells from PBMCs. These TCRs come from a human donor with sarcoidosis (Löfgren's syndrome or another form), or a control subject (not recorded which).

The rearrangement uses TRBV29-1 and TRBJ1-1; D remains ambiguous. The CDR3 loop spans 12 amino acids. Germline CDR1 is SQVTM and CDR2 is ANQGSEA. The V end was cut by 7 bases, the J end by 3 bases, with 12 bases between. CDR3 residues: CSADRWDTEAFF. The CDR3 DNA follows: TGCAGCGCGGATAGATGGGACACTGAAGCTTTCTTT.

The rearrangement uses TRBV18 and TRBJ1-2; weak D call: TRBD1 (6 bases). The germline gives CDR1 KGHSH, CDR2 LQKENI. Deletions cut 4 bases from V and 6 bases from J, with 12 bases between. This CDR3 region has 13 residues. CDR3 coding DNA: TGTGCCAGCTCACTCAGACAGGACGATGGCTACACCTTC. It yields the protein CASSLRQDDGYTF.

This clonotype has just a few counts. The chain has TRBV29-1 and TRBJ2-1; D possibly corresponds to TRBD2 (6 bases). The CDR3 has 14 residues. The germline V and J ends were trimmed by 4 bases and 4 bases, with 14 bases remaining between them. CDR1 and CDR2 from the germline V gene are SQVTM and ANQGSEA. CDR3 sequence: CSVAQRANYNEQFF. The CDR3 coding sequence is TGCAGCGTTGCCCAGCGGGCAAATTACAATGAGCAGTTCTTC.

Ten or more counts support this clonotype. The CDR3 loop reads CASRTRGQGYGYTF. CDR3 nucleotides: TGTGCCAGCAGGACCAGGGGGCAAGGGTATGGCTACACCTTC. This sequence joins TRBV27 and TRBJ1-2; the match to TRBD1 covers 8 bases. This CDR3 has 14 amino acids. Germline V CDR1 and CDR2: MNHEY, SMNVEV (reference sequence). The V and J ends lost 6 bases and 5 bases, in that order; junction bases with no gene match: 8.

A remark on this clonotype: A much larger clone is a single base away; this may be a read error. The V gene is TRBV12-3 or TRBV12-4, the J gene TRBJ1-5; 9 bases align to TRBD1. The CDR3 length is 18 residues. V was clipped by 6 bases and J by 4 bases; unmatched bases: 16. The chain's CDR3 is CASSPGTGRGYRNQPQHF. CDR3 nucleotide sequence: TGTGCCAGCAGCCCCGGGACAGGGAGGGGGTATAGAAATCAGCCCCAGCATTTT.